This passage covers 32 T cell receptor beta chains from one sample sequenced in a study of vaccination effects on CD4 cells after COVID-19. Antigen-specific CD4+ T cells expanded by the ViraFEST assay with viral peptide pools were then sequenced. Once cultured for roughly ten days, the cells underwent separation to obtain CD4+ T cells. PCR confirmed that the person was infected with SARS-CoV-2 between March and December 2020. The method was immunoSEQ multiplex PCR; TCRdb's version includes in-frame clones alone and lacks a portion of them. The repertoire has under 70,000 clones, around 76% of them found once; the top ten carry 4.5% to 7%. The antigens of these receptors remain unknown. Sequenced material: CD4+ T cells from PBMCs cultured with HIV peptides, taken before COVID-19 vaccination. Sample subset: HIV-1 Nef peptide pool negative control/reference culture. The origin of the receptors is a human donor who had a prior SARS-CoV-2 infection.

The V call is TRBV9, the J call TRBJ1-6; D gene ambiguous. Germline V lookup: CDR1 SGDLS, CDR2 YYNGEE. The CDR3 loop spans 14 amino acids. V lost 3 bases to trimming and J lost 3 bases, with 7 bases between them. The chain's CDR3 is CASSETVYNSPLHF. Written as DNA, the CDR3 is TGTGCCAGCAGCGAGACCGTCTATAATTCACCCCTCCACTTT.

CDR3 in DNA: TGCGCCAGCAGCTTTGGGTCTAGCGGGACAGATACGCAGTATTTT. Translated, it gives CASSFGSSGTDTQYF. The chain recombines TRBV5-1 with TRBJ2-3, with 8 bases fitting TRBD2. This CDR3 contains 15 residues. Looked up from germline, CDR1 is SGHRS and CDR2 is YFSETQ. Trimming at V came to 2 bases and at J to 3 bases, leaving 5 bases not matched to a gene.

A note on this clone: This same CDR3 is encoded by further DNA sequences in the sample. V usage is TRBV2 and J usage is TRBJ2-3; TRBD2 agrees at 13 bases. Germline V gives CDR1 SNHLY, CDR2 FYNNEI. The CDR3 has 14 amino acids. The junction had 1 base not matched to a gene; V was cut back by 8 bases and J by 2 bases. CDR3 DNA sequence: TGTGCCAGCGGACTAGCGGGGGTCACAGATACGCAGTATTTT. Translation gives CASGLAGVTDTQYF.

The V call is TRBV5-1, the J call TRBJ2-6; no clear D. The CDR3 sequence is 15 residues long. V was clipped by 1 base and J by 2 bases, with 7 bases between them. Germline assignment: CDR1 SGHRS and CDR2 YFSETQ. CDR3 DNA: TGCGCCAGCAGCTTGCTCGCCACTGGGGCCAACGTCCTGACTTTC. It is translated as CASSLLATGANVLTF.

In DNA form, the CDR3 reads TGCGCCAGCAGCGCCCCCGCGGCAGGGCTGTACGAGCAGTACTTC. Its protein is CASSAPAAGLYEQYF. This chain connects TRBV4-1 to TRBJ2-7, with D tentatively TRBD1 (5 bases). Germline assignment: CDR1 MGHRA and CDR2 YSYEKL. V was clipped by 5 bases and J by 4 bases, with 18 bases between them. The CDR3 extends over 15 amino acids.

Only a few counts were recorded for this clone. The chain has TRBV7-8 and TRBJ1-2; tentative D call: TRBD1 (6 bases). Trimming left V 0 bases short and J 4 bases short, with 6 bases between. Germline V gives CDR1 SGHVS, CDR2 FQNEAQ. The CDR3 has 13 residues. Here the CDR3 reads CASSLAGGYGYTF. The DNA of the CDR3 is TGTGCCAGCAGCTTAGCAGGGGGCTATGGCTACACCTTC.

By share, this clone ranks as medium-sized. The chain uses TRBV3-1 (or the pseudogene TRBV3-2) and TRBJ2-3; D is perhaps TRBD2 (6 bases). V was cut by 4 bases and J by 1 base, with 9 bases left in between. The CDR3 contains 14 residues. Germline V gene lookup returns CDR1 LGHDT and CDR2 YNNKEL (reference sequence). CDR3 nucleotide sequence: TGTGCCAGCAGCCTCGGGGGTGGCACAGATACGCAGTATTTT. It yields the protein CASSLGGGTDTQYF.

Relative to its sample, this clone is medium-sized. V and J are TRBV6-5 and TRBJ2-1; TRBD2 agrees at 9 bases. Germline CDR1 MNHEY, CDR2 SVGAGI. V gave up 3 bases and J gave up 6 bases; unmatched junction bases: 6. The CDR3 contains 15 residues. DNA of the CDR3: TGTGCCAGCAGTTATGGGCTAGCGGGGTCCAATGAGCAGTTCTTC. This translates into CASSYGLAGSNEQFF.

CDR3 residues: CASSDTSGADYEQYF. The CDR3 nucleotides read TGCGCCAGCAGCGATACTAGCGGGGCAGACTACGAGCAGTACTTC. V and J are TRBV5-1 and TRBJ2-7, with 10 bases fitting TRBD2. This CDR3 comprises 15 residues. Germline CDR1 is SGHRS and CDR2 is YFSETQ. J was trimmed by 3 bases and V by 4 bases; bases with no gene match: 7. Full variable domain (rest looked up from reference TRBV5-1 and TRBJ2-7): KAGVTQTPRYLIKTRGQQVTLSCSPISGHRSVSWYQQTPGQGLQFLFEYFSETQRNKGNFPGRFSGRQFSNSRSEMNVSTLELGDSALYLCASSDTSGADYEQYFGPGTRLTVT.

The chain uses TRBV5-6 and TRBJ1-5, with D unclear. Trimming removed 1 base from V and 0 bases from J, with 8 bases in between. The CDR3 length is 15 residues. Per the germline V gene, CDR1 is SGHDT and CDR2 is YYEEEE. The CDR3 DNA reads TGTGCCAGCAGCTTGACCAGTTATAGCAATCAGCCCCAGCATTTT. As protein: CASSLTSYSNQPQHF.

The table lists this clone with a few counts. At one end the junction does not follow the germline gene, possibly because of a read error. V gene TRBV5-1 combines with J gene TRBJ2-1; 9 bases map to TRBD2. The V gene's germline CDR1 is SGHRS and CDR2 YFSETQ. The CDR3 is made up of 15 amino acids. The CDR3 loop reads CASSLAGGQMNEQFF. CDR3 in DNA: TGCGCCAGCAGTTTGGCGGGAGGGCAAATGAATGAGCAGTTCTTC.

The CDR3 loop is CASSPEGGLDEQYF. CDR3 coding DNA: TGTGCCAGCAGCCCAGAAGGGGGGCTGGACGAGCAGTACTTC. The J gene is TRBJ2-7, the V gene TRBV7-2, with D perhaps TRBD1 or TRBD2 (6 bases each). Trimming took 5 bases from V and 5 from J, leaving 16 bases between them. The CDR3 sequence is 14 residues long. Germline V gene sequence: CDR1 SGHTA, CDR2 FQGNSA.

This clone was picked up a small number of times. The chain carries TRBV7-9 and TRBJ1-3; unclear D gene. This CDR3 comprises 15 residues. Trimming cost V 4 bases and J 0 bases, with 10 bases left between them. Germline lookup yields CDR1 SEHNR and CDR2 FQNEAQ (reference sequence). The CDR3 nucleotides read TGTGCCAGCAGCTCAACAAGACGCTCTGGAAACACCATATATTTT. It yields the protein CASSSTRRSGNTIYF.

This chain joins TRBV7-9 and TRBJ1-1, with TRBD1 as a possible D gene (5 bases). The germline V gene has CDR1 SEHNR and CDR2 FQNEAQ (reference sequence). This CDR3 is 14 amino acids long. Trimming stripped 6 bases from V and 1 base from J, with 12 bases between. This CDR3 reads CASSLTQGNTEAFF. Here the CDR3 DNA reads TGTGCCAGCAGTTTGACCCAGGGGAACACTGAAGCTTTCTTT.

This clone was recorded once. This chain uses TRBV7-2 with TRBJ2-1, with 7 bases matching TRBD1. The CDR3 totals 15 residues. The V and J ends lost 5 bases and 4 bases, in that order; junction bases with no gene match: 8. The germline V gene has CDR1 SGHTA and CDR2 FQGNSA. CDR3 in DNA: TGTGCCAGCAGCAACCGTTGGGACAGATACAATGAGCAGTTCTTC. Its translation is CASSNRWDRYNEQFF.

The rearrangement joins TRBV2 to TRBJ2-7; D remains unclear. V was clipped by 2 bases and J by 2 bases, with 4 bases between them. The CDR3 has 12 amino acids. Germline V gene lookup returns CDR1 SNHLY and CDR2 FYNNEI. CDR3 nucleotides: TGTGCCAGCAGTGAATTCACCTACGAGCAGTACTTC. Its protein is CASSEFTYEQYF.

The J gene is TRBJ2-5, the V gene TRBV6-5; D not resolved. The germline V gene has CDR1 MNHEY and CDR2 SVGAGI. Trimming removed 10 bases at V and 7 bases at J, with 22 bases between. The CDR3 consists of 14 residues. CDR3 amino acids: CATTENRPGMTQYF. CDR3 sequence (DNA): TGTGCCACTACGGAAAACCGCCCAGGAATGACCCAGTACTTC.

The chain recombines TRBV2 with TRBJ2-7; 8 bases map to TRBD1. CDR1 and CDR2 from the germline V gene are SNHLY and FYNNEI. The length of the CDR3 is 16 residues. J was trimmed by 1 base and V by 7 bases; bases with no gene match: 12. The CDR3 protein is CASTLNRDRRSYEQYF. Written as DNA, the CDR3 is TGTGCCAGCACTTTAAACCGGGACAGGCGATCCTACGAGCAGTACTTC. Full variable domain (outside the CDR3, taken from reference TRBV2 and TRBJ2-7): EPEVTQTPSHQVTQMGQEVILRCVPISNHLYFYWYRQILGQKVEFLVSFYNNEISEKSEIFDDQFSVERPDGSNFTLKIRSTKLEDSAMYFCASTLNRDRRSYEQYFGPGTRLTVT.

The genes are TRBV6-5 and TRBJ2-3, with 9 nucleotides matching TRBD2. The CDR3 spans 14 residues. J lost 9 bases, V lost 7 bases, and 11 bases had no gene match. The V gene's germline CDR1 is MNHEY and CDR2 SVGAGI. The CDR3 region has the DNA TGTGCCAGCATCCTAGCGGGGTTCCTCCCGACGCAGTATTTT. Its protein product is CASILAGFLPTQYF.

CDR3 nucleotides: TGTGCCATCAGCGCAAAGAGCTCCTACAATGAGCAGTTCTTC. It encodes CAISAKSSYNEQFF. The genes are TRBV10-3 and TRBJ2-1; D is unclear. The CDR3 has 14 residues. Trimming stripped 6 bases from V and 0 bases from J, with 9 bases between. From germline, CDR1 is ENHRY and CDR2 SYGVKD.

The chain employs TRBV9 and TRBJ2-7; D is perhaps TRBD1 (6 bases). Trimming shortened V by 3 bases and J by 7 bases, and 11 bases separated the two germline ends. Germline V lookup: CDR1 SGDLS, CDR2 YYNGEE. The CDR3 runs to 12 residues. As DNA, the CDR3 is TGTGCCAGCAGCGGGACAGAGGGAGAGCAGTACTTC. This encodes CASSGTEGEQYF.

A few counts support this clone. DNA of the CDR3: TGCGCCAGCAGCCCGACAGGACGGACTGAAAAACTGTTTTTT. It translates to CASSPTGRTEKLFF. The gene calls are TRBV4-1 and TRBJ1-4; possibly TRBD1 for D (6 bases). Deletions cut 4 bases from V and 7 bases from J, with 13 bases between. Germline lookup yields CDR1 MGHRA and CDR2 YSYEKL. The length of the CDR3 is 14 residues.

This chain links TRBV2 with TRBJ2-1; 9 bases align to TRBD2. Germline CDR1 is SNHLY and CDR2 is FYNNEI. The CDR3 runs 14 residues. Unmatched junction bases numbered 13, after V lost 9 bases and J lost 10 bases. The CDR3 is CASQLAGGPREQFF. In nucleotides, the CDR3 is TGTGCCAGTCAACTGGCGGGAGGGCCCCGGGAGCAGTTCTTC. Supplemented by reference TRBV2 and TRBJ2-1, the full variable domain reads EPEVTQTPSHQVTQMGQEVILRCVPISNHLYFYWYRQILGQKVEFLVSFYNNEISEKSEIFDDQFSVERPDGSNFTLKIRSTKLEDSAMYFCASQLAGGPREQFFGPGTRLTVL.

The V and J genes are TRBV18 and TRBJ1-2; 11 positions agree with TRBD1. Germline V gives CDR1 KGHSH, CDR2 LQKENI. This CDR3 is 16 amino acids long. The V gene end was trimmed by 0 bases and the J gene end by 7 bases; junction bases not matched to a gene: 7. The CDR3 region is CASSPPWTGGFSGYTF. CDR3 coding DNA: TGTGCCAGCTCACCACCATGGACAGGGGGCTTTAGTGGCTACACCTTC.

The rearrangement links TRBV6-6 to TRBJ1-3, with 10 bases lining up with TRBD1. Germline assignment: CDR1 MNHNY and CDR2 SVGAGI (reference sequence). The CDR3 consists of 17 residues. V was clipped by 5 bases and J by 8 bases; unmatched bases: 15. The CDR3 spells CASSLRTGGPIAHTIYF. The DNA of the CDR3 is TGTGCCAGCAGTCTGCGGACAGGGGGACCAATCGCCCACACCATATATTTT.

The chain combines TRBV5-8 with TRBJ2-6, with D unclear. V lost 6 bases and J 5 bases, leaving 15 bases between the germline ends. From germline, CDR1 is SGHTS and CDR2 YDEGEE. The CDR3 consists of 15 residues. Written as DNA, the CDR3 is TGTGCCAGCATCTTAATAGCTCTTAGGGCCAACGTCCTGACTTTC. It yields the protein CASILIALRANVLTF.

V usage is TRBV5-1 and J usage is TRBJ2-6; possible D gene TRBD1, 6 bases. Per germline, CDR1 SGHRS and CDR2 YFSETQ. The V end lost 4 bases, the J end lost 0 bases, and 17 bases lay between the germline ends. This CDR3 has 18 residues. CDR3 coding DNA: TGCGCCAGCAGCAAATTACAGGGCCCAAGCTCTGGGGCCAACGTCCTGACTTTC. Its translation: CASSKLQGPSSGANVLTF.

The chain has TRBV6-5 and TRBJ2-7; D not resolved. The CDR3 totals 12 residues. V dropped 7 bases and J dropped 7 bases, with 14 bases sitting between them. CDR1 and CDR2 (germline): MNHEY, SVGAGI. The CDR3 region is CASIGRGVEQYF. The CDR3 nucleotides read TGTGCCAGCATAGGCCGCGGCGTGGAGCAGTACTTC.

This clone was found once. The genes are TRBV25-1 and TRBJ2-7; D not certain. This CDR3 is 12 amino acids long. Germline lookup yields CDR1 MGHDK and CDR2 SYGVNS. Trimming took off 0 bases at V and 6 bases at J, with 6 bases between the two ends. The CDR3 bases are TGTGCCAGCAGTGAATATATAAGCGAGCAGTACTTC. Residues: CASSEYISEQYF.

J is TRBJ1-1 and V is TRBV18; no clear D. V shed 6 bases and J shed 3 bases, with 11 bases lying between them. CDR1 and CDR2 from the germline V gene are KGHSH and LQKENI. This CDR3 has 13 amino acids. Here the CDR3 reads CASSQSQDTEAFF. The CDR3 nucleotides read TGTGCCAGCTCGCAGAGTCAGGACACTGAAGCTTTCTTT.

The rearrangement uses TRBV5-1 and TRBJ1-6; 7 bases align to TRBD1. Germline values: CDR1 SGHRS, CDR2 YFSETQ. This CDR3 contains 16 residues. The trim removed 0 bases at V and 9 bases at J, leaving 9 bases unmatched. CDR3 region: CASSLGGQNAFSPLHF. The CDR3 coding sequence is TGCGCCAGCAGCTTGGGGGGACAGAACGCGTTTTCACCCCTCCACTTT. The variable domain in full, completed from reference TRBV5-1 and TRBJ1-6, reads KAGVTQTPRYLIKTRGQQVTLSCSPISGHRSVSWYQQTPGQGLQFLFEYFSETQRNKGNFPGRFSGRQFSNSRSEMNVSTLELGDSALYLCASSLGGQNAFSPLHFGNGTRLTVT.

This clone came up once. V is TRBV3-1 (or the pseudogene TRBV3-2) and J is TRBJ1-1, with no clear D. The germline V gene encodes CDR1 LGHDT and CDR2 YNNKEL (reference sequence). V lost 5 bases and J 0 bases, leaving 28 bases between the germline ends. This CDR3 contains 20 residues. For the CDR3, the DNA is TGTGCCAGCAGCGGTCCCCCCCTGGGTCAGACCTGGCCCATGAACACTGAAGCTTTCTTT. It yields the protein CASSGPPLGQTWPMNTEAFF.